This T cell receptor (beta chain) appears in the sequencing data of a study of blood T cell repertoires in COVID-19. Overall study: Material from acute and convalescent COVID-19 was sourced from the United States, Italy and Spain. Sources were T cells, B-cell-depleted T cells, or PBMCs; the material itself was cDNA or gDNA.

As originally analysed: Using reference gene primer amplification, nucleated cell counts were estimated. Here immunoSEQ multiplex PCR was the method, and the copy in TCRdb shows in-frame clones only, minus some. That table is the source of V, J and clone size, and D and trimming were worked out from the DNA. The sample yields about 74,000 clones, approximately 84% seen once. Germline lookup yields CDR1 GTSNPN and CDR2 SVGIG (reference sequence). Trimming cost V 1 base and J 5 bases; bases outside gene matches: 11. The CDR3 runs to 16 residues. V gene TRBV30 combines with J gene TRBJ2-3, with TRBD1 matching over 8 bases. This TCR came from a man in his sixties or seventies with acute or convalescent COVID-19. The sample consisted of peripheral blood. The CDR3 nucleotides are TGTGCCTGGAGTGCCGGACAGGGTCGGGTCAGAGATACGCAGTATTTT. This gives the protein CAWSAGQGRVRDTQYF.